This T cell receptor beta chain was obtained from a study of metastatic and nonmetastatic thyroid tumors. TCRdb re-called the PCR reads via MiXCR. The sample shows 20,000 or so clones, approximately 15% of them seen only once. This clone was counted once. All patients were treatment-naive before thyroid surgery. The source of this sequence is a female donor with papillary thyroid cancer or a benign thyroid nodule (not recorded which). Some clones in this sample may be carry-over from other donors' samples. Sequencing input: tumor tissue.

The DNA of the CDR3 is TGTGCCTGGAGGGTACAGGGGGCCGCCTACGAGCAGTACTTC. This codes for CAWRVQGAAYEQYF. The chain carries TRBV30 and TRBJ2-7, with TRBD1 identical over 9 bases. There are 14 residues in the CDR3. In germline, CDR1 is GTSNPN, CDR2 SVGIG (reference sequence). The V segment lost 3 bases and the J segment 2 bases; nucleotides outside the gene matches: 5.